This is a list of T cell receptor beta chains from one sample in a study of memory CD4+ T cells and cytomegalovirus serostatus. The assay was immunoSEQ multiplex PCR, and TCRdb's table has in-frame clones only and misses some. The sample has 48,000 or so clones, roughly 73% seen once. Sequences were obtained from memory CD4+ T cells from blood. These receptors were taken from an adult in good health and CMV-seronegative. CDR3s include the opening cysteine and the closing phenylalanine or tryptophan. A D gene is named only where the DNA matches it firmly. Some rows mark clone size as missing; the rest say once, few, many or name a class of expanded clone.

cdr3_aa: CASSQVRGAPEPQHF
cdr3_nt: TGTGCCAGCAGCCAAGTTCGGGGGGCCCCAGAGCCCCAGCATTTT
d_call: -
v_call: TRBV4-2
j_call: TRBJ1-5
clone_size: -

cdr3_aa: CASNDRWRGEEKLFF
cdr3_nt: TGTGCCAGCAATGACAGGTGGCGTGGGGAAGAAAAACTGTTTTTT
d_call: -
v_call: TRBV6-1
j_call: TRBJ1-4
clone_size: -

cdr3_aa: CASSLISGRANEQFF
cdr3_nt: TGTGCCAGCAGTTTGATTAGCGGGAGGGCTAATGAGCAGTTCTTC
d_call: TRBD2
v_call: TRBV27
j_call: TRBJ2-1
clone_size: few

cdr3_aa: CASSPAYNEQFF
cdr3_nt: TGTGCCAGCAGTCCCGCCTACAATGAGCAGTTCTTC
d_call: -
v_call: TRBV9
j_call: TRBJ2-1
clone_size: -

cdr3_aa: CASTGQGGDTEAFF
cdr3_nt: TGTGCCAGCACCGGACAGGGAGGGGACACTGAAGCTTTCTTT
d_call: TRBD1
v_call: TRBV6-5
j_call: TRBJ1-1
clone_size: -

cdr3_aa: CASSQTYFGYTF
cdr3_nt: TGTGCCAGCAGCCAAACCTACTTTGGCTACACCTTC
d_call: -
v_call: TRBV28
j_call: TRBJ1-2
clone_size: -

cdr3_aa: CASSRQGGTNEKLFF
cdr3_nt: TGTGCCAGTAGTCGGCAGGGAGGAACTAATGAAAAACTGTTTTTT
d_call: -
v_call: TRBV19
j_call: TRBJ1-4
clone_size: few

cdr3_aa: CAWRYSGSGNEQFF
cdr3_nt: TGTGCCTGGAGATATAGCGGGAGCGGCAATGAGCAGTTCTTC
d_call: TRBD2
v_call: TRBV30
j_call: TRBJ2-1
clone_size: -

cdr3_aa: CASVSTPNTEAFF
cdr3_nt: TGTGCCAGCGTATCGACACCGAACACTGAAGCTTTCTTT
d_call: -
v_call: TRBV2
j_call: TRBJ1-1
clone_size: few

cdr3_aa: CASSFDIWTGELFF
cdr3_nt: TGTGCCAGCAGTTTCGACATATGGACCGGGGAGCTGTTTTTT
d_call: -
v_call: TRBV6-5
j_call: TRBJ2-2
clone_size: -